The next 26 T cell receptor beta chains were all read from a single sample in a study of shared clonotypes between healthy human individuals. Data came from immunoSEQ multiplex PCR; TCRdb stores just in-frame clones and leaves some out. The sample includes around 2.5 million clones, 80% to 95% of them seen just once. The sequenced sample consisted of naive CD4+ T cells from PBMCs. Subset: CD45RA+ positively selected. The receptors here all came from a man aged 18-30 years in good health. Some clones in this sample may be carry-over from other donors' samples.

The rearrangement links TRBV5-4 to TRBJ1-1; D may be TRBD1 (5 bases). The CDR3 is made up of 15 amino acids. The V end was cut by 4 bases, the J end by 0 bases, with 13 bases between. From germline, CDR1 is SGHNT and CDR2 YYREEE (reference sequence). CDR3 protein: CASSGRGTLNTEAFF. In DNA form, the CDR3 reads TGTGCCAGCAGCGGACGTGGGACTTTGAACACTGAAGCTTTCTTT. Variable domain in full (rest from reference TRBV5-4 and TRBJ1-1): ETGVTQSPTHLIKTRGQQVTLRCSSQSGHNTVSWYQQALGQGPQFIFQYYREEENGRGNFPPRFSGLQFPNYSSELNVNALELDDSALYLCASSGRGTLNTEAFFGQGTRLTVV.

This clone was detected once. The chain uses TRBV5-6 and TRBJ2-5; unclear D gene. The CDR3 loop spans 13 amino acids. V was cut by 0 bases and J by 3 bases, with 6 bases left in between. CDR1 and CDR2 (germline): SGHDT, YYEEEE. CDR3 in amino acids: CASSLAPKETQYF. CDR3 bases: TGTGCCAGCAGCTTGGCCCCAAAAGAGACCCAGTACTTC.

The V and J genes are TRBV28 and TRBJ2-3; D unresolved. The germline V gene has CDR1 MDHEN and CDR2 SYDVKM. Trimming stripped 8 bases from V and 0 bases from J, with 9 bases between. The CDR3 consists of 13 residues. The CDR3 region is CASGIDSTDTQYF. The CDR3 DNA follows: TGTGCCAGCGGTATTGATAGCACAGATACGCAGTATTTT.

The genes are TRBV10-3 and TRBJ1-4; no clear D gene. The V gene lost 0 bases and the J gene lost 6 bases, with 8 bases spanning the gap. Germline CDR1 is ENHRY and CDR2 is SYGVKD. The CDR3 loop spans 14 amino acids. The CDR3 sequence: CAISESLADEKLFF. The CDR3, as DNA: TGTGCCATCAGTGAGTCGTTGGCGGATGAAAAACTGTTTTTT.

The V gene is TRBV18, the J gene TRBJ1-3; D might be TRBD1 (6 bases). The ends were cut back, 4 bases at V and 4 bases at J, with 20 bases in the middle. Per the germline V gene, CDR1 is KGHSH and CDR2 is LQKENI. The CDR3 totals 17 residues. The CDR3 loop is CASSLHYPGAGGNTIYF. The CDR3 nucleotides read TGTGCCAGCTCACTACACTATCCAGGGGCGGGAGGAAACACCATATATTTT.

The chain joins TRBV6-6 to TRBJ1-2; no definite D call. The CDR3 runs 15 residues. Germline-derived CDR1 and CDR2 are MNHNY and SVGAGI (reference sequence). Between the trimmed V and J ends, which lost 6 bases and 5 bases, there was a span of 19 bases. In DNA form, the CDR3 reads TGTGCCAGCAGCTTGGACCGGGCAAGGGAGTATGGCTACACCTTC. Protein product: CASSLDRAREYGYTF.

Turning to this clone: Other DNA sequences in this specimen translate into the identical CDR3. The chain couples TRBV5-1 to TRBJ2-3; 8 positions agree with TRBD1. J was trimmed by 3 bases and V by 3 bases; bases with no gene match: 6. CDR1 and CDR2 (germline): SGHRS, YFSETQ. The CDR3 contains 15 residues. CDR3 DNA: TGCGCCAGCAGCTCCCAGACAGGGGTAACAGATACGCAGTATTTT. It specifies CASSSQTGVTDTQYF.

V usage is TRBV23-1 and J usage is TRBJ2-3; D is uncertain. TRBV23-1 is designated an ORF whose function remains uncertain. V lost 0 bases and J 0 bases, leaving 13 bases between the germline ends. CDR3 length: 17 amino acids. This CDR3 reads CASSQSSPGSSTDTQYF. For the CDR3, the DNA is TGCGCCAGCAGTCAATCTAGCCCAGGATCTAGCACAGATACGCAGTATTTT.

The chain employs TRBV19 and TRBJ2-4, with a weak D call TRBD2 (5 bases). Germline CDR1 reads LNHDA; CDR2 reads SQIVND (reference sequence). The CDR3 totals 16 residues. Trimming left V 5 bases short and J 3 bases short, with 17 bases between. CDR3 amino acids: CASSANGLGYKNIQYF. For the CDR3, the DNA is TGTGCCAGTAGTGCAAACGGACTTGGATACAAAAACATTCAGTACTTC.

The rearrangement links TRBV28 to TRBJ2-2; D might be TRBD1 or TRBD2, each matching 5 bases. CDR3 length: 14 residues. V was shortened by 5 bases and J by 4 bases, with 11 bases between the two germline ends. CDR1 MDHEN and CDR2 SYDVKM come from the germline V gene. CDR3 region: CASSGRDATGELFF. CDR3 nucleotide sequence: TGTGCCAGCAGTGGTCGGGACGCCACCGGGGAGCTGTTTTTT. Based on the CDR3 plus reference TRBV28 and TRBJ2-2, the full variable domain is DVKVTQSSRYLVKRTGEKVFLECVQDMDHENMFWYRQDPGLGLRLIYFSYDVKMKEKGDIPEGYSVSREKKERFSLILESASTNQTSMYLCASSGRDATGELFFGEGSRLTVL.

For the CDR3, the DNA is TGTGCCAGCAGTCCAGGGGGCGCGGACGAGCAGTACTTC. Translating it yields CASSPGGADEQYF. The chain has TRBV6-5 and TRBJ2-7; 8 bases align to TRBD1. CDR1 MNHEY and CDR2 SVGAGI come from the germline V gene. Unmatched junction bases numbered 5, after V lost 5 bases and J lost 5 bases. The CDR3 runs 13 residues.

This clone was detected only once. The J gene is TRBJ2-1, the V gene TRBV7-3; 8 nucleotides agree with TRBD2. The germline CDR1 and CDR2 sequences are SGHTA and FQGTGA. J was trimmed by 9 bases and V by 5 bases; bases with no gene match: 9. This CDR3 spans 14 amino acids. Here the CDR3 DNA reads TGTGCCAGCAGCAAAGATATCGGGACTAGTGAGCAGTTCTTC. This sequence encodes CASSKDIGTSEQFF.

This clone was counted once. This rearrangement joins TRBV29-1 to TRBJ2-1; 9 bases agree with TRBD1. The germline gives CDR1 SQVTM, CDR2 ANQGSEA. J lost 9 bases, V lost 5 bases, and 8 bases had no gene match. The CDR3 extends over 13 amino acids. The CDR3 spells CSVSGTGLGEQFF. In DNA, the CDR3 is TGCAGCGTTTCCGGGACAGGGCTTGGTGAGCAGTTCTTC.

This clone was recorded only once. This specimen includes other DNA sequences encoding the same CDR3. The chain uses TRBV7-2 and TRBJ1-2, with a possible D match to TRBD1 (5 bases). The CDR3 totals 13 residues. Between the trimmed V and J ends, which lost 1 base and 4 bases, there was a span of 7 bases. Looked up from germline, CDR1 is SGHTA and CDR2 is FQGNSA. The DNA of the CDR3 is TGTGCCAGCAGCTTAGGGGGCCCCTATGGCTACACCTTC. Residues: CASSLGGPYGYTF.

The gene calls are TRBV11-1 and TRBJ1-2; a weak D match, TRBD1 (5 bases). Germline values: CDR1 SGHAT, CDR2 FQDESV (reference sequence). This CDR3 is 11 amino acids long. V lost 2 bases and J 14 bases, leaving 12 bases between the germline ends. As DNA, the CDR3 is TGTGCCAGCAGCTTAAGGGACGCGAGGACCTTC. It is translated as CASSLRDARTF.

V and J are TRBV6-6 and TRBJ2-3; no reliable D call. This CDR3 has 15 amino acids. Per the germline V gene, CDR1 is MNHNY and CDR2 is SVGAGI (reference sequence). Trimming cost V 3 bases and J 0 bases, with 10 bases left between them. The CDR3 nucleotides read TGTGCCAGCAGTTATTCACGTGCTAGCACAGATACGCAGTATTTT. It encodes CASSYSRASTDTQYF.

This clone occurred once. The V call is TRBV6-1, the J call TRBJ1-5; weak D call: TRBD1 (5 bases). The CDR3 consists of 13 residues. V gave up 6 bases and J gave up 7 bases, with 13 bases separating them. Germline lookup yields CDR1 MNHNS and CDR2 SASEGT. The CDR3, as DNA: TGTGCCAGCAGCCGCAGCGGGGGGCAGCCCCAGCATTTT. Its protein product is CASSRSGGQPQHF.

V is TRBV9 and J is TRBJ2-7; D remains unclear. Germline V lookup: CDR1 SGDLS, CDR2 YYNGEE. Trimming cost V 0 bases and J 2 bases, with 9 bases left between them. The CDR3 is 14 amino acids. The DNA of the CDR3 is TGTGCCAGCAGCGTAGGGGCAGATGCCTACGAGCAGTACTTC. This codes for CASSVGADAYEQYF. The full variable domain, rest sourced from reference TRBV9 and TRBJ2-7, is DSGVTQTPKHLITATGQRVTLRCSPRSGDLSVYWYQQSLDQGLQFLIQYYNGEERAKGNILERFSAQQFPDLHSELNLSSLELGDSALYFCASSVGADAYEQYFGPGTRLTVT.

This sequence joins TRBV18 and TRBJ1-1; D is undetermined. Germline CDR1 and CDR2: KGHSH and LQKENI. This CDR3 is built from 16 residues. Between the trimmed V and J ends, which lost 6 bases and 1 base, there was a span of 18 bases. The CDR3 nucleotides are TGTGCCAGCTCGCTCAAAAAAATTGGTGGGAACACTGAAGCTTTCTTT. It codes for CASSLKKIGGNTEAFF.

This clone was observed once. The V call is TRBV6-1, the J call TRBJ2-7; no reliable D call. CDR3 length: 15 residues. V was shortened by 5 bases and J by 0 bases, with 14 bases between the two germline ends. Germline V gene data show CDR1 as MNHNS and CDR2 as SASEGT. The chain's CDR3 is CASSPIRASSYEQYF. As DNA, the CDR3 is TGTGCCAGCAGTCCGATCCGGGCTAGCTCCTACGAGCAGTACTTC.

The J gene is TRBJ2-7, the V gene TRBV2; TRBD2 is a possible D gene (6 bases). The CDR3 is 12 residues long. Germline values: CDR1 SNHLY, CDR2 FYNNEI. V was cut by 6 bases and J by 5 bases, with 11 bases left in between. The CDR3 DNA sequence: TGTGCCAGCAGCCGACTAGACAACGAGCAGTACTTC. Translating it yields CASSRLDNEQYF.

V gene TRBV5-1 combines with J gene TRBJ2-7; D might be TRBD1 (5 bases). Trimming pared 4 bases from V and 3 bases from J, leaving 11 bases between. This CDR3 contains 13 residues. Germline assignment: CDR1 SGHRS and CDR2 YFSETQ. The CDR3 DNA is TGCGCCAGCAGCCACGACAGAAACTACGAGCAGTACTTC. This sequence encodes CASSHDRNYEQYF.

For the CDR3, the DNA is TGTGCCAGCCAACCGGGACAGGGGGTCTATGGCTACACCTTC. Protein sequence: CASQPGQGVYGYTF. The chain carries TRBV18 and TRBJ1-2, with TRBD1 matching 11 bases. The CDR3 spans 14 residues. The germline V gene encodes CDR1 KGHSH and CDR2 LQKENI. V shed 8 bases, J shed 4 bases, and the junction held 6 bases outside the gene matches.

This chain joins TRBV4-1 and TRBJ2-1; D is unclear. The CDR3 consists of 17 residues. Germline CDR1 MGHRA, CDR2 YSYEKL. With 1 base removed from V and 9 bases from J, the gap between germline ends came to 22 bases. The CDR3 loop is CASSQAGNMDLRPEQFF. The DNA for the CDR3 is TGCGCCAGCAGCCAAGCGGGTAACATGGACCTCCGACCTGAGCAGTTCTTC.

The rearrangement uses TRBV28 and TRBJ2-7; TRBD2 might be the D (6 bases). V was pared by 8 bases and J by 9 bases, with 17 bases between. This CDR3 region has 12 residues. Per germline, CDR1 MDHEN and CDR2 SYDVKM. The DNA for the CDR3 is TGTGCCAGCCTCCAGACCACGGGGGTGCAGTACTTC. Its protein product is CASLQTTGVQYF.

This sequence joins TRBV2 and TRBJ1-5; D remains unclear. Germline values: CDR1 SNHLY, CDR2 FYNNEI. Trimming shortened V by 3 bases and J by 7 bases, and 13 bases separated the two germline ends. The CDR3 is 14 amino acids. CDR3 in amino acids: CASSDSGGGQPQHF. As DNA, the CDR3 is TGTGCCAGCAGTGACTCGGGAGGTGGCCAGCCCCAGCATTTT.